Each of the 2 T cell receptor beta chains below was sequenced from the same sample in a study of blood T cells in healthy people across ages. Using a J-beta primer mix together with a sample-barcoded 5' primer, a second PCR was run for about 6 to 11 cycles. MiXCR was run by TCRdb on the 5' RACE reads, yielding one entry per CDR3 protein. Here the sample spans 1,500,000 or so distinct CDR3 sequences, approximately 39% being singletons. Sequences were obtained from blood. The receptor source for this set is a woman aged 18-29 years in good health.

The gene calls are TRBV28 and TRBJ1-2; 7 bases agree with TRBD1. The V and J ends lost 5 bases and 0 bases, in that order; junction bases with no gene match: 6. In germline, CDR1 is MDHEN, CDR2 SYDVKM. The CDR3 is 15 residues long. CDR3 DNA sequence: TGTGCCAGCAGTCCCGTGGACAGGACTAACTATGGCTACACCTTC. Amino acid sequence: CASSPVDRTNYGYTF.

The chain recombines TRBV6-5 with TRBJ2-7; TRBD2 agrees at 7 bases. In germline, CDR1 is MNHEY, CDR2 SVGAGI. CDR3 length equals 14 residues. Trimming took 9 bases from V and 1 from J; bases not matched to a gene: 9. For the CDR3, the DNA is TGTGCCAGTGCCGGGACTACCATTTCCTACGAGCAGTACTTC. It codes for CASAGTTISYEQYF.